This TCR beta chain emerged from a study of blood T cells in healthy people across ages. On this clonotype: The antigen is undetermined.

Regarding the study as a whole: TCR beta diversity per million T cells fell roughly linearly with age.

Every donor provided roughly 10 milliliters of peripheral blood. PBMCs, at least 6 million per sample, were isolated. The authors ran a second PCR of 7 to 11 cycles using a sample-barcoded 5' primer and a J-beta primer mix. Each cDNA molecule was tagged by a template-switch adaptor that had 12 random nucleotides. In TCRdb, the 5' RACE reads were re-called with MiXCR into one record per CDR3 protein. This table has 600,000 to 1,000,000 distinct CDR3 sequences, 58% appearing once. The CDR3 loop spans 16 amino acids. V gave up 5 bases and J gave up 0 bases, with 17 bases separating them. Per germline, CDR1 LGHNA and CDR2 YNFKEQ.

Sequenced input: blood. The sequence came from a man aged 30 to 39 in good health. V and J are TRBV4-2 and TRBJ2-7; D not certain. CDR3 sequence (DNA): TGTGCCAGCAGCTATTCTACTGCAGACAACTCCTACGAGCAGTACTTC. As protein: CASSYSTADNSYEQYF.